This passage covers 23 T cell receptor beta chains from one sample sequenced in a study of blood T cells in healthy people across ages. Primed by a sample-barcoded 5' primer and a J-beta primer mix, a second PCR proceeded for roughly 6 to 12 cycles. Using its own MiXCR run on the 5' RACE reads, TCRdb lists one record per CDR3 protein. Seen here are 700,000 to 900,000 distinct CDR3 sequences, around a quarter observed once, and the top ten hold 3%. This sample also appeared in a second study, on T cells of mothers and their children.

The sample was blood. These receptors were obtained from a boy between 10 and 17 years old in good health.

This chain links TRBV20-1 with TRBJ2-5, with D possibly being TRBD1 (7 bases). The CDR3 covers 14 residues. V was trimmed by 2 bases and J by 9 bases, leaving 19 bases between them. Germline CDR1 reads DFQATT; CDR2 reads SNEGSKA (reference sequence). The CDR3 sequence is CSARRQGLATAQYF. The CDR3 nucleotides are TGCAGTGCTAGAAGACAGGGACTCGCAACGGCCCAGTACTTC.

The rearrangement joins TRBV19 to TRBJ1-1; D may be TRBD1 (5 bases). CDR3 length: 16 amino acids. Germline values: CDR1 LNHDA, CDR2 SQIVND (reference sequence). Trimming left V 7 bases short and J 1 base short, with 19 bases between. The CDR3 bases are TGTGCCAGTAAGTATGGCCATTTGGGGCAGAACACTGAAGCTTTCTTT. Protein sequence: CASKYGHLGQNTEAFF.

This chain's CDR3 is CASSTGTTWGSPLHF. DNA for the CDR3: TGTGCCAGCAGTACCGGGACAACCTGGGGGTCACCCCTCCACTTT. The chain couples TRBV6-2 or TRBV6-3 to TRBJ1-6; TRBD1 is a possible D gene (6 bases). The CDR3 is 15 amino acids. Trimming left V 5 bases short and J 10 bases short, with 18 bases between. CDR1 and CDR2 (germline): MNHEY, SVGEGT.

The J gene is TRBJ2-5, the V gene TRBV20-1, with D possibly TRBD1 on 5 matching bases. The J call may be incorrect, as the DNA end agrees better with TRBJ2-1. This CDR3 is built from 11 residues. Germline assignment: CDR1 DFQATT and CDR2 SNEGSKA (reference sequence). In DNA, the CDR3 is TGCAGTGCTAGTACACAGGATGAGCAGTTCTTC. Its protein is CSASTQDEQFF.

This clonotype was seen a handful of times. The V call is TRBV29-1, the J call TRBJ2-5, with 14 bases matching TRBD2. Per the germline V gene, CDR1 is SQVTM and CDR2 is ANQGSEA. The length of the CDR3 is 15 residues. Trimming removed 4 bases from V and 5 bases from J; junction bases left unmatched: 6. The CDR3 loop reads CSVGLAGGLEETQYF. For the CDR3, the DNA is TGCAGCGTTGGACTAGCGGGGGGGCTGGAGGAGACCCAGTACTTC.

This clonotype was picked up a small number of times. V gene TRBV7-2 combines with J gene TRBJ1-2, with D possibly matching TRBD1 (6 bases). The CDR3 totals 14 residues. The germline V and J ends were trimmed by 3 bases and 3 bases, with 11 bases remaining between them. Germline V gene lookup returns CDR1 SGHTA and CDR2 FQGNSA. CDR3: CASSLWGRDYGYTF. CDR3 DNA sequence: TGTGCCAGCAGCTTGTGGGGGCGCGACTATGGCTACACCTTC.

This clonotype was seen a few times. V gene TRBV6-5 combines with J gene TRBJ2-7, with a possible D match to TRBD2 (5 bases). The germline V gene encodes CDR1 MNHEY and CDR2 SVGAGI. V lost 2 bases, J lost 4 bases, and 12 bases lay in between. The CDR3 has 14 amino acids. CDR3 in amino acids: CASSYQREGYEQYF. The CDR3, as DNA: TGTGCCAGCAGTTACCAACGAGAGGGATACGAGCAGTACTTC.

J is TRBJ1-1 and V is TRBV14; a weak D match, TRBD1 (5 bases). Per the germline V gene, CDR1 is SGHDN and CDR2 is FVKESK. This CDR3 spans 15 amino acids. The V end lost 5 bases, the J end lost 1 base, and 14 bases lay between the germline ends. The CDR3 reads CASSFRVTGNTEAFF. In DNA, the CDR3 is TGTGCCAGCAGCTTCAGGGTAACCGGGAACACTGAAGCTTTCTTT.

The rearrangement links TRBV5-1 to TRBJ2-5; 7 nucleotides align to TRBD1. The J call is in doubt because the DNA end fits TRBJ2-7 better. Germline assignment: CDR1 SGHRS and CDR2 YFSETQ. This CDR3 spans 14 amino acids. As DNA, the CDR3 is TGCGCCAGCAGCCTACGACAGGGCAACCACGAGCAGTACTTC. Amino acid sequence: CASSLRQGNHEQYF.

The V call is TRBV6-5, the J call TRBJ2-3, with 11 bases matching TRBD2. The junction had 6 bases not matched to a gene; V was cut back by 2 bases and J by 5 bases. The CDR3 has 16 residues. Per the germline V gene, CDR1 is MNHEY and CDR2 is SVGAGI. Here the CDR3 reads CASSYVAGGQGDTQYF. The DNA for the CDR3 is TGTGCCAGCAGTTACGTAGCGGGGGGGCAAGGAGATACGCAGTATTTT.

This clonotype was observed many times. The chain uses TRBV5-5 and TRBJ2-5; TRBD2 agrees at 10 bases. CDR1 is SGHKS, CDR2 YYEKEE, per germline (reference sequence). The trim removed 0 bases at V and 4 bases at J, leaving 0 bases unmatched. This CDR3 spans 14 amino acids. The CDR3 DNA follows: TGTGCCAGCAGCTTGGCTAGCGGGGGAGAGACCCAGTACTTC. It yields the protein CASSLASGGETQYF.

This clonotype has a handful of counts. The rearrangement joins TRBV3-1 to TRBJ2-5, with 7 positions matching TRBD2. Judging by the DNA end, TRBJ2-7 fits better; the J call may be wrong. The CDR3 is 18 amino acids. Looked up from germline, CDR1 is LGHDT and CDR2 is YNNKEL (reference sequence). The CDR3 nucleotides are TGTGCCAGCAGCCAAGATTCCCTCGGGGAGGGTGTTTTGGGCGAGCAGTACTTC. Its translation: CASSQDSLGEGVLGEQYF.

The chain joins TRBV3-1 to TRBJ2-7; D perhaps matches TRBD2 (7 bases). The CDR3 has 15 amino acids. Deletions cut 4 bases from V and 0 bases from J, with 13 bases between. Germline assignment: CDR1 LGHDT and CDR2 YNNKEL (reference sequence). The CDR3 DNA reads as TGTGCCAGCAGCCCTGGTGCGGGGGCCTCCTACGAGCAGTACTTC. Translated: CASSPGAGASYEQYF.

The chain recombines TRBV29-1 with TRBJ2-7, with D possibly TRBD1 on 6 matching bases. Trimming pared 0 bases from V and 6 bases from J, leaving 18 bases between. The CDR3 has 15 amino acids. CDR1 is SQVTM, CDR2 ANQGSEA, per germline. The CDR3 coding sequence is TGCAGCGTTGAAGATTTTGGGGACCAGGGGCTCGAGCAGTACTTC. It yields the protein CSVEDFGDQGLEQYF.

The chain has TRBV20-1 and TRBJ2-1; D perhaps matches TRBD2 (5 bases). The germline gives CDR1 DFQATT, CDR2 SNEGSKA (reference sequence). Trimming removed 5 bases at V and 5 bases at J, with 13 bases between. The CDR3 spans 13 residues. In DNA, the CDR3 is TGCAGTGCTCCCCAGTCTAGCCACAATGAGCAGTTCTTC. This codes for CSAPQSSHNEQFF.

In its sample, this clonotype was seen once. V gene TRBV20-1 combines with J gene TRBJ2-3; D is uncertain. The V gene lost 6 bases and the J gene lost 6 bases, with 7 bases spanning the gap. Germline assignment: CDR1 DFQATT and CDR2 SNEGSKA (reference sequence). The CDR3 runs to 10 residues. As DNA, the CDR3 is TGCAGTGCCCTGTGGGATACGCAGTATTTT. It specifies CSALWDTQYF.

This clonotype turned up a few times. CDR3 sequence: CASSPSLGQPQHF. The CDR3 nucleotides are TGTGCCAGCAGTCCCTCTCTCGGACAGCCCCAGCATTTT. The rearrangement uses TRBV27 and TRBJ1-5, with D unclear. CDR1 and CDR2 from the germline V gene are MNHEY and SMNVEV (reference sequence). The CDR3 has 13 residues. V lost 5 bases to trimming and J lost 7 bases, with 12 bases between them.

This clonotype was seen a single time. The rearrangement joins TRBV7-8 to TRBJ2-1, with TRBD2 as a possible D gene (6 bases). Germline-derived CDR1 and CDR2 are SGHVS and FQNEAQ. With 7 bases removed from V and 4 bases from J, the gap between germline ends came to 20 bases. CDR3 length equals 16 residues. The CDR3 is CASTLTGFGRYNEQFF. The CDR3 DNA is TGTGCCAGCACCTTGACGGGATTTGGGAGGTACAATGAGCAGTTCTTC.

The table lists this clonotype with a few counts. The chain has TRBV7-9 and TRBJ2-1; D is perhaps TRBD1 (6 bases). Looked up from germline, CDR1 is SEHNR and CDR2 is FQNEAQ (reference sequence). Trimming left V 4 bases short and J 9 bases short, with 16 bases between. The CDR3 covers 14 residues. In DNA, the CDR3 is TGTGCCAGCAGCTCTCCTCAAGGGGGTGGTGAGCAGTTCTTC. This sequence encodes CASSSPQGGGEQFF.

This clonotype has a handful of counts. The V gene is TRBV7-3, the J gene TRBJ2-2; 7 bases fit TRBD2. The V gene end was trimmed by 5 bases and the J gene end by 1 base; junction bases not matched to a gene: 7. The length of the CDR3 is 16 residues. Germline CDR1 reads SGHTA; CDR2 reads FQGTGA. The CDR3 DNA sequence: TGTGCCAGCAGCATTTCCGGGACTAAGAACACCGGGGAGCTGTTTTTT. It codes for CASSISGTKNTGELFF.

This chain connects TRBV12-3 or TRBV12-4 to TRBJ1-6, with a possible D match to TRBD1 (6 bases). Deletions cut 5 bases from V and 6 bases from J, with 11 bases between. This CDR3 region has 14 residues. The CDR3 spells CASSRRQANSPLHF. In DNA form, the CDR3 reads TGTGCCAGCAGTCGTCGACAGGCTAATTCACCCCTCCACTTT.

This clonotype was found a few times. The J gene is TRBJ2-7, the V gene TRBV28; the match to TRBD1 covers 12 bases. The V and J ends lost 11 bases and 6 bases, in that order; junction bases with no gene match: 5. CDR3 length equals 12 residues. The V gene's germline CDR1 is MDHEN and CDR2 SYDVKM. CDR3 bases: TGTGCCGCCGGGACAGGGGGCGGCGAGCAGTACTTC. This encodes CAAGTGGGEQYF.

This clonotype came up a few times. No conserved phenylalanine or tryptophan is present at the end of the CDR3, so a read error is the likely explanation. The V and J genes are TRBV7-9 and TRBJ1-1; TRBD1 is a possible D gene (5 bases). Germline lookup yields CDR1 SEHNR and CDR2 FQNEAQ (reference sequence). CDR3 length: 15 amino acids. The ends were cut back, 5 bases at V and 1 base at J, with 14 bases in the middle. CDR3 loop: CASSPTGGENTEAFL. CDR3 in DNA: TGTGCCAGCAGCCCCACCGGGGGGGAGAACACTGAAGCTTTCCTT.